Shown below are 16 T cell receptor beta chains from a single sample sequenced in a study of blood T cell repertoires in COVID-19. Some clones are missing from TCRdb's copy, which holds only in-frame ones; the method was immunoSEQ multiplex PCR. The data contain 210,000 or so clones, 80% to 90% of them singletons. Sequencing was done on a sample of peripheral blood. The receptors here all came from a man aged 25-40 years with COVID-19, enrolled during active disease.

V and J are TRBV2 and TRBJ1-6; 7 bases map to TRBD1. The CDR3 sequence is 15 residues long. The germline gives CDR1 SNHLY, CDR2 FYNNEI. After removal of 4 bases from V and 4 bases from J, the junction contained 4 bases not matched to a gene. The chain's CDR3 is CASSGGGAYNSPLHF. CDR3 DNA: TGTGCCAGCAGTGGAGGGGGCGCGTATAATTCACCCCTCCACTTT.

DNA for the CDR3: TGTGCCAGTAGTACCCCGGACAGCCTTGTTGTGGCCCAGCATTTT. This gives the protein CASSTPDSLVVAQHF. This rearrangement joins TRBV19 to TRBJ1-5, with TRBD1 as a possible D gene (6 bases). V lost 4 bases, J lost 11 bases, and 21 bases lay in between. Per the germline V gene, CDR1 is LNHDA and CDR2 is SQIVND (reference sequence). This CDR3 has 15 amino acids.

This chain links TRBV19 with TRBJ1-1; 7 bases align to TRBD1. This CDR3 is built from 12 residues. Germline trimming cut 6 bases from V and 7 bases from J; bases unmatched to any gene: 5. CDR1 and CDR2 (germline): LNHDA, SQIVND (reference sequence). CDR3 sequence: CASSRDRVEAFF. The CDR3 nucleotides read TGTGCCAGTAGCCGGGACAGAGTTGAAGCTTTCTTT.

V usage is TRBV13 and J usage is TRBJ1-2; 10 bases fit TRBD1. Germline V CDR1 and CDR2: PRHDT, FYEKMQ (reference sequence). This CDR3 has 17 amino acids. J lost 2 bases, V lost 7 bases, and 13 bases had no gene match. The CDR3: CASNAVGTGVPNYGYTF. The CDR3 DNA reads TGTGCCAGCAATGCGGTCGGGACAGGGGTCCCGAACTATGGCTACACCTTC.

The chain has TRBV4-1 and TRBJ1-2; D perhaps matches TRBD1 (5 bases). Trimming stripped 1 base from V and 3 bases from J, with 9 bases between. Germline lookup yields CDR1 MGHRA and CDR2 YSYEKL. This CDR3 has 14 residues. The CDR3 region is CASSQVGVYYGYTF. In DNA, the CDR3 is TGCGCCAGCAGCCAAGTAGGGGTGTACTATGGCTACACCTTC.

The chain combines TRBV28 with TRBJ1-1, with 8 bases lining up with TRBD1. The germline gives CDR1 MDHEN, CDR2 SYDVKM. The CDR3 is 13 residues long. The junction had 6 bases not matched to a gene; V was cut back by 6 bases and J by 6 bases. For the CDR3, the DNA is TGTGCCAGCAGCCCGGGACAGGTCTCTGAAGCTTTCTTT. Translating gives CASSPGQVSEAFF.

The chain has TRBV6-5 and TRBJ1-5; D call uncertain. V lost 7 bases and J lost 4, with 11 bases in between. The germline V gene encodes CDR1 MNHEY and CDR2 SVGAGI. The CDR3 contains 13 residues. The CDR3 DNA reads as TGTGCCAGCACAAGGGAGGGTAATCAGCCCCAGCATTTT. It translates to CASTREGNQPQHF.

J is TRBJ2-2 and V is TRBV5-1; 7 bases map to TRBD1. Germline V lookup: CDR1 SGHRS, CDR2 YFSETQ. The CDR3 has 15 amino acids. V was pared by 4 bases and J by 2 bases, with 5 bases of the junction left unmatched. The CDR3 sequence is CASSLGTANTGELFF. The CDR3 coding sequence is TGCGCCAGCAGCCTCGGGACAGCTAACACCGGGGAGCTGTTTTTT. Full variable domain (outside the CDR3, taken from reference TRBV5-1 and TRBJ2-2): KAGVTQTPRYLIKTRGQQVTLSCSPISGHRSVSWYQQTPGQGLQFLFEYFSETQRNKGNFPGRFSGRQFSNSRSEMNVSTLELGDSALYLCASSLGTANTGELFFGEGSRLTVL.

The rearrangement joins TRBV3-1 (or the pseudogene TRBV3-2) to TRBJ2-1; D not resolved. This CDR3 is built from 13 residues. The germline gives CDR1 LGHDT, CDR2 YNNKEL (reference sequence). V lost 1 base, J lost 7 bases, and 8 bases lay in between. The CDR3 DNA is TGTGCCAGCAGCCAAGCGATAGTTAATGAGCAGTTCTTC. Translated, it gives CASSQAIVNEQFF.

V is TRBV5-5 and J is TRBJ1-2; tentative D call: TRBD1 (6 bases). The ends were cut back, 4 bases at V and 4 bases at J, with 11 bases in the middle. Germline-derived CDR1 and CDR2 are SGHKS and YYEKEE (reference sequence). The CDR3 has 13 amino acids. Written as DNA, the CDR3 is TGTGCCAGCAGCAACGGACAGTTCTATGGCTACACCTTC. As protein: CASSNGQFYGYTF.

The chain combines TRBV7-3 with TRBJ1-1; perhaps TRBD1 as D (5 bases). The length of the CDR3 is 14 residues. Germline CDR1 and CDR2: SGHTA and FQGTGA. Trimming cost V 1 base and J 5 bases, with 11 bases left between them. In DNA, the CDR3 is TGTGCCAGCAGCTTAAATCAGGGAGGTACTGAAGCTTTCTTT. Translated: CASSLNQGGTEAFF.

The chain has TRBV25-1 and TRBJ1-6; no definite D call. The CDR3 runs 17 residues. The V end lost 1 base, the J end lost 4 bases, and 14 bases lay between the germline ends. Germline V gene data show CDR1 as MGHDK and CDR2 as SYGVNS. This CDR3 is CASSEWAAPSYNSPLHF. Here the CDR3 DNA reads TGTGCCAGCAGTGAATGGGCAGCCCCAAGTTATAATTCACCCCTCCACTTT.

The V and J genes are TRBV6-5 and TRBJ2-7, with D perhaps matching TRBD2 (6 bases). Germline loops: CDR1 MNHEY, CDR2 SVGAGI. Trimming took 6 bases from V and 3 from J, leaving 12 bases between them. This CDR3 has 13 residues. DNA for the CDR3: TGTGCCAGCAGGTTGGGACTGATCTACGAGCAGTACTTC. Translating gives CASRLGLIYEQYF.

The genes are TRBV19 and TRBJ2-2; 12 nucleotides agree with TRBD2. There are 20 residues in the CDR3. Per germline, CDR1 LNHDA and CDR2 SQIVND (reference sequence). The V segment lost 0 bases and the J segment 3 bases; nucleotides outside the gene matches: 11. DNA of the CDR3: TGTGCCAGTAGTATAGAAGCTGGGCTAGCGGGAGGGGGTGACACCGGGGAGCTGTTTTTT. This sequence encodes CASSIEAGLAGGGDTGELFF. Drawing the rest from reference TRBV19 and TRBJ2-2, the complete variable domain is DGGITQSPKYLFRKEGQNVTLSCEQNLNHDAMYWYRQDPGQGLRLIYYSQIVNDFQKGDIAEGYSVSREKKESFPLTVTSAQKNPTAFYLCASSIEAGLAGGGDTGELFFGEGSRLTVL.

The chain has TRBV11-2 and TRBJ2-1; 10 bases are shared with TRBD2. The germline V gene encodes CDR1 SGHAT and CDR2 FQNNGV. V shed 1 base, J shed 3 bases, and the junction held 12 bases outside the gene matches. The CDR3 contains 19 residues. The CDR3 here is CASSLVHTLAGDHYNEQFF. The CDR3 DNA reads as TGTGCCAGCAGCTTAGTCCACACCCTAGCGGGGGACCACTACAATGAGCAGTTCTTC.

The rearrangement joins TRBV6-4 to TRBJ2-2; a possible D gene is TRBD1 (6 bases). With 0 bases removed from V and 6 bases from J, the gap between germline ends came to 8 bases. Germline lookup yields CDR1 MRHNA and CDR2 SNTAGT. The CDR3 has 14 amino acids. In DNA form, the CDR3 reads TGTGCCAGCAGTGACTCAGAGGGGGCCGGGGAGCTGTTTTTT. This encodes CASSDSEGAGELFF.